This is a list of T cell receptor beta chains from one sample in a study of human T cells and chemical hapten exposure. TCRdb passed the RACE reads through MiXCR, listing each CDR3 protein once. Here the sample spans 150,000 to 200,000 distinct CDR3 sequences, about a quarter being singletons. This material consisted of whole blood, taken in connection with sensitization to the hapten diphenylcyclopropenone (DPC). The receptors here all came from a woman under 30 with alopecia areata. Some clones in this sample may be carry-over from other donors' samples. Each CDR3 is given with its conserved first and last residue. Fields, in order: clone size, CDR3 length, J gene, V gene, D gene, CDR3 protein, CDR3 DNA. A D gene is named only where the DNA matches it firmly. Some rows mark clone size as missing; the rest say once, few, many or name a class of expanded clone.

clone size: .
CDR3 length: 14
J gene: TRBJ2-1
V gene: TRBV7-3
D gene: TRBD1
CDR3 protein: CASSTYRGHDEQFF
CDR3 DNA: TGTGCCAGCAGCACCTACAGGGGGCACGATGAGCAGTTCTTC

clone size: .
CDR3 length: 15
J gene: TRBJ2-5
V gene: TRBV10-2
D gene: TRBD2
CDR3 protein: CASSPSGGTQETQYF
CDR3 DNA: TGCGCCAGCTCCCCTAGCGGGGGGACGCAAGAGACCCAGTACTTC

clone size: .
CDR3 length: 14
J gene: TRBJ2-5
V gene: TRBV4-2
D gene: .
CDR3 protein: CASSQAEGPETQYF
CDR3 DNA: TGTGCCAGCAGCCAAGCCGAGGGACCGGAGACCCAGTACTTC

clone size: .
CDR3 length: 15
J gene: TRBJ2-2
V gene: TRBV9
D gene: .
CDR3 protein: CASSVASGNTGELFF
CDR3 DNA: TGTGCCAGCAGCGTAGCGTCGGGCAACACCGGGGAGCTGTTTTTT

clone size: .
CDR3 length: 12
J gene: TRBJ2-7
V gene: TRBV29-1
D gene: .
CDR3 protein: CSVVQGTYEQYF
CDR3 DNA: TGCAGCGTTGTCCAGGGTACCTACGAGCAGTACTTC

clone size: once
CDR3 length: 15
J gene: TRBJ2-2
V gene: TRBV9
D gene: .
CDR3 protein: CASSTQALSTGELFF
CDR3 DNA: TGTGCCAGCAGCACTCAAGCCCTCAGCACCGGGGAGCTGTTTTTT

clone size: few
CDR3 length: 14
J gene: TRBJ2-5
V gene: TRBV5-1
D gene: .
CDR3 protein: CASSFNSEEETQYF
CDR3 DNA: TGCGCCAGCAGCTTTAACAGCGAGGAAGAGACCCAGTACTTC

clone size: few
CDR3 length: 13
J gene: TRBJ1-2
V gene: TRBV15
D gene: TRBD1
CDR3 protein: CATSPGQGYGYTF
CDR3 DNA: TGTGCCACCAGCCCGGGACAGGGCTATGGCTACACCTTC

clone size: .
CDR3 length: 15
J gene: TRBJ1-2
V gene: TRBV7-9
D gene: .
CDR3 protein: CASSFPGTASDGYTF
CDR3 DNA: TGTGCCAGCAGCTTCCCAGGGACGGCGTCGGATGGCTACACCTTC

clone size: few
CDR3 length: 13
J gene: TRBJ2-7
V gene: TRBV7-3
D gene: .
CDR3 protein: CASSLTGGEGFSF
CDR3 DNA: TGTGCCAGCAGCTTAACGGGAGGAGAGGGGTTTTCCTTC

clone size: few
CDR3 length: 15
J gene: TRBJ2-5
V gene: TRBV5-1
D gene: TRBD1
CDR3 protein: CASSLPGQGSKTQYF
CDR3 DNA: TGCGCCAGCAGCCTACCGGGACAGGGGTCTAAGACCCAGTACTTC

clone size: few
CDR3 length: 17
J gene: TRBJ2-7
V gene: TRBV4-3
D gene: TRBD1
CDR3 protein: CASSQDRDRFYPYEQYF
CDR3 DNA: TGCGCCAGCAGCCAAGATCGGGACAGGTTTTACCCCTACGAGCAGTACTTC

clone size: .
CDR3 length: 11
J gene: TRBJ1-5
V gene: TRBV20-1
D gene: .
CDR3 protein: CSAQAARAQHF
CDR3 DNA: TGCAGTGCTCAGGCAGCCAGGGCCCAGCATTTT

clone size: few
CDR3 length: 15
J gene: TRBJ2-2
V gene: TRBV6-2/TRBV6-3
D gene: .
CDR3 protein: CASSYSEGWTGELFF
CDR3 DNA: TGTGCCAGCAGTTACTCGGAAGGGTGGACCGGGGAGCTGTTTTTT

clone size: .
CDR3 length: 19
J gene: TRBJ2-1
V gene: TRBV10-3
D gene: TRBD2
CDR3 protein: CAISESRRLAGGGDNEQFF
CDR3 DNA: TGTGCCATCAGTGAGTCCCGCCGACTAGCGGGAGGCGGGGACAATGAGCAGTTCTTC

clone size: .
CDR3 length: 15
J gene: TRBJ1-4
V gene: TRBV11-2
D gene: TRBD1
CDR3 protein: CASSPRTGINEKLFF
CDR3 DNA: TGTGCCAGCAGCCCACGGACAGGAATAAATGAAAAACTGTTTTTT

clone size: .
CDR3 length: 13
J gene: TRBJ2-7
V gene: TRBV4-3
D gene: .
CDR3 protein: CASSQGLIYEQYF
CDR3 DNA: TGCGCCAGCAGTCAGGGACTGATCTACGAGCAGTACTTC

clone size: few
CDR3 length: 15
J gene: TRBJ1-5
V gene: TRBV4-3
D gene: .
CDR3 protein: CASSAAPESNQPQHF
CDR3 DNA: TGCGCCAGCAGCGCGGCACCGGAGAGCAATCAGCCCCAGCATTTT

clone size: few
CDR3 length: 15
J gene: TRBJ2-7
V gene: TRBV6-2/TRBV6-3
D gene: TRBD1
CDR3 protein: CASSTRTGTKYEQYF
CDR3 DNA: TGTGCCAGCAGTACACGGACAGGTACGAAATACGAGCAGTACTTC

clone size: .
CDR3 length: 11
J gene: TRBJ2-5
V gene: TRBV20-1
D gene: TRBD2
CDR3 protein: CSARLAETQYF
CDR3 DNA: TGCAGTGCCCGACTAGCAGAGACCCAGTACTTC

clone size: .
CDR3 length: 12
J gene: TRBJ1-2
V gene: TRBV4-2
D gene: .
CDR3 protein: CASSQRSYGYTF
CDR3 DNA: TGTGCCAGCAGCCAAAGGAGCTATGGCTACACCTTC

clone size: few
CDR3 length: 14
J gene: TRBJ2-1
V gene: TRBV15
D gene: .
CDR3 protein: CATSRRASVPEQFF
CDR3 DNA: TGTGCCACCAGCAGGAGGGCAAGCGTTCCTGAGCAGTTCTTC

clone size: .
CDR3 length: 13
J gene: TRBJ2-7
V gene: TRBV20-1
D gene: TRBD2
CDR3 protein: CSARGTSGYEQYF
CDR3 DNA: TGCAGTGCTAGGGGGACTAGCGGCTACGAGCAGTACTTC

clone size: few
CDR3 length: 18
J gene: TRBJ2-7
V gene: TRBV6-2/TRBV6-3
D gene: TRBD2
CDR3 protein: CASSYSKTSGIPPYEQYF
CDR3 DNA: TGTGCCAGCAGTTACTCGAAGACTAGCGGGATTCCACCCTACGAGCAGTACTTC

clone size: .
CDR3 length: 14
J gene: TRBJ2-7
V gene: TRBV7-2
D gene: TRBD2
CDR3 protein: CASSLEREPYEQYF
CDR3 DNA: TGTGCCAGCAGCTTAGAGCGGGAGCCCTACGAGCAGTACTTC

clone size: .
CDR3 length: 13
J gene: TRBJ2-3
V gene: TRBV27
D gene: .
CDR3 protein: CASSPLRGNTQYF
CDR3 DNA: TGTGCCAGCAGCCCCCTCCGAGGGAATACGCAGTATTTT

clone size: few
CDR3 length: 15
J gene: TRBJ2-7
V gene: TRBV10-3
D gene: TRBD1
CDR3 protein: CAISEPGQKSYEQYF
CDR3 DNA: TGTGCCATCAGTGAGCCGGGACAGAAATCCTACGAGCAGTACTTC

clone size: .
CDR3 length: 15
J gene: TRBJ1-2
V gene: TRBV4-3
D gene: .
CDR3 protein: CASSQGVGEGYGYTF
CDR3 DNA: TGCGCCAGCAGCCAAGGCGTAGGGGAAGGCTATGGCTACACCTTC

clone size: few
CDR3 length: 13
J gene: TRBJ2-1
V gene: TRBV29-1
D gene: TRBD2
CDR3 protein: CSVAPGGRVEQFF
CDR3 DNA: TGCAGCGTTGCGCCGGGGGGACGGGTTGAGCAGTTCTTC

clone size: .
CDR3 length: 14
J gene: TRBJ1-1
V gene: TRBV2
D gene: .
CDR3 protein: CASSEDVKNTEAFF
CDR3 DNA: TGTGCCAGCAGTGAAGACGTGAAGAACACTGAAGCTTTCTTT

clone size: many
CDR3 length: 13
J gene: TRBJ1-2
V gene: TRBV27
D gene: .
CDR3 protein: CASRRDGPYGYTF
CDR3 DNA: TGTGCCAGCAGACGGGACGGCCCCTATGGCTACACCTTC

clone size: .
CDR3 length: 12
J gene: TRBJ2-6
V gene: TRBV20-1
D gene: .
CDR3 protein: CSANSGANVLTF
CDR3 DNA: TGCAGTGCCAATTCTGGGGCCAACGTCCTGACTTTC

clone size: .
CDR3 length: 15
J gene: TRBJ1-2
V gene: TRBV5-4
D gene: .
CDR3 protein: CASKPGASSNYGYTF
CDR3 DNA: TGTGCCAGCAAGCCAGGGGCCTCTTCTAACTATGGCTACACCTTC

clone size: few
CDR3 length: 14
J gene: TRBJ2-7
V gene: TRBV5-1
D gene: TRBD1
CDR3 protein: CASSLGGQTYEQYF
CDR3 DNA: TGCGCCAGCAGCTTGGGGGGACAGACCTACGAGCAGTACTTC

clone size: few
CDR3 length: 13
J gene: TRBJ2-7
V gene: TRBV6-1
D gene: TRBD1
CDR3 protein: CASSENDRAQQYF
CDR3 DNA: TGTGCCAGCAGTGAAAACGACAGGGCACAGCAGTACTTC

clone size: few
CDR3 length: 16
J gene: TRBJ2-1
V gene: TRBV7-9
D gene: .
CDR3 protein: CASSPLGHGDYNEQFF
CDR3 DNA: TGTGCCAGCAGCCCCCTCGGCCACGGAGACTACAATGAGCAGTTCTTC

clone size: few
CDR3 length: 11
J gene: TRBJ1-1
V gene: TRBV24-1
D gene: .
CDR3 protein: CATSEGVRAFF
CDR3 DNA: TGTGCCACCAGTGAGGGGGTACGAGCTTTCTTT

clone size: .
CDR3 length: 12
J gene: TRBJ2-3
V gene: TRBV10-3
D gene: .
CDR3 protein: CAISEGADTQYF
CDR3 DNA: TGTGCCATCAGTGAGGGTGCGGATACGCAGTATTTT

clone size: .
CDR3 length: 17
J gene: TRBJ2-1
V gene: TRBV19
D gene: TRBD1
CDR3 protein: CASSIGQGAFGSNEQFF
CDR3 DNA: TGTGCCAGTAGTATAGGACAGGGGGCGTTCGGTAGCAATGAGCAGTTCTTC

clone size: few
CDR3 length: 13
J gene: TRBJ1-1
V gene: TRBV10-3
D gene: .
CDR3 protein: CAISEVKNTEAFF
CDR3 DNA: TGTGCCATCAGTGAGGTGAAGAACACTGAAGCTTTCTTT

clone size: few
CDR3 length: 15
J gene: TRBJ1-1
V gene: TRBV11-1
D gene: .
CDR3 protein: CASSLRGNKNTEAFF
CDR3 DNA: TGTGCCAGCAGCTTACGGGGTAATAAGAACACTGAAGCTTTCTTT

clone size: .
CDR3 length: 11
J gene: TRBJ1-1
V gene: TRBV12-3/TRBV12-4
D gene: .
CDR3 protein: CASTRHPGAFF
CDR3 DNA: TGTGCCAGCACCCGACATCCCGGGGCTTTCTTT

clone size: .
CDR3 length: 14
J gene: TRBJ2-4
V gene: TRBV24-1
D gene: TRBD2
CDR3 protein: CATSFREVRNIQYF
CDR3 DNA: TGTGCCACCAGTTTCCGGGAGGTGAGAAACATTCAGTACTTC

clone size: .
CDR3 length: 15
J gene: TRBJ2-7
V gene: TRBV4-3
D gene: .
CDR3 protein: CASSQVQGQIWEQYF
CDR3 DNA: TGCGCCAGCAGCCAAGTGCAGGGGCAGATATGGGAGCAGTACTTC

clone size: few
CDR3 length: 12
J gene: TRBJ2-5
V gene: TRBV29-1
D gene: TRBD1
CDR3 protein: CSAGTGGGTQYF
CDR3 DNA: TGCAGCGCCGGGACAGGGGGAGGGACCCAGTACTTC

clone size: .
CDR3 length: 20
J gene: TRBJ2-1
V gene: TRBV7-9
D gene: TRBD2
CDR3 protein: CASSAPAGLAVKGYYNEQFF
CDR3 DNA: TGTGCCAGCAGCGCCCCCGCGGGCCTAGCGGTTAAAGGCTACTACAATGAGCAGTTCTTC

clone size: .
CDR3 length: 14
J gene: TRBJ2-7
V gene: TRBV6-2/TRBV6-3
D gene: TRBD1
CDR3 protein: CASSGTGLGVEQYF
CDR3 DNA: TGTGCCAGCTCCGGGACAGGGCTAGGAGTCGAGCAGTACTTC

clone size: .
CDR3 length: 16
J gene: TRBJ2-2
V gene: TRBV6-4
D gene: .
CDR3 protein: CASSDSTIRHVRELFF
CDR3 DNA: TGTGCCAGCAGTGACTCGACAATCCGACATGTCCGGGAGCTGTTTTTT

clone size: few
CDR3 length: 12
J gene: TRBJ2-3
V gene: TRBV7-6
D gene: .
CDR3 protein: CASSLRKDTQYF
CDR3 DNA: TGTGCCAGCAGCTTAAGGAAGGATACGCAGTATTTT

clone size: .
CDR3 length: 15
J gene: TRBJ2-1
V gene: TRBV5-4
D gene: TRBD2
CDR3 protein: CASSLGSGRVNEQFF
CDR3 DNA: TGTGCCAGCAGCTTGGGAAGCGGGAGGGTTAATGAGCAGTTCTTC

clone size: .
CDR3 length: 13
J gene: TRBJ1-5
V gene: TRBV29-1
D gene: TRBD1
CDR3 protein: CSVSTGGNQPQHF
CDR3 DNA: TGCAGCGTTTCCACAGGGGGCAATCAGCCCCAGCATTTT

clone size: .
CDR3 length: 12
J gene: TRBJ2-3
V gene: TRBV20-1
D gene: .
CDR3 protein: CSAQFEMDTQYF
CDR3 DNA: TGCAGTGCCCAGTTTGAGATGGATACGCAGTATTTT

clone size: few
CDR3 length: 15
J gene: TRBJ1-2
V gene: TRBV7-9
D gene: TRBD1
CDR3 protein: CASSVRTGLNYGYTF
CDR3 DNA: TGTGCCAGCAGCGTACGGACAGGCCTTAACTATGGCTACACCTTC

clone size: few
CDR3 length: 12
J gene: TRBJ1-1
V gene: TRBV6-6
D gene: .
CDR3 protein: CASSSSRAEAFF
CDR3 DNA: TGTGCCAGCAGTTCTAGTAGGGCTGAAGCTTTCTTT

clone size: .
CDR3 length: 12
J gene: TRBJ1-2
V gene: TRBV29-1
D gene: TRBD1
CDR3 protein: CSVTGTVYGYTF
CDR3 DNA: TGCAGCGTGACCGGGACAGTCTATGGCTACACCTTC

clone size: .
CDR3 length: 13
J gene: TRBJ1-4
V gene: TRBV20-1
D gene: .
CDR3 protein: CSGERALNEKLFF
CDR3 DNA: TGCAGTGGCGAGAGGGCCCTTAATGAAAAACTGTTTTTT